These 13 T cell receptor beta chains originate from one sample sequenced in a study of shared clonotypes between healthy human individuals. Data came from immunoSEQ multiplex PCR; TCRdb stores just in-frame clones and leaves some out. This sample has approximately 2.1 million clones; more than 85% occur once, and the top ten carry around 0.4%. The sample taken for sequencing was naive CD4+ T cells from PBMCs. Subset: CD45RA+ positively selected. These TCRs come from a man younger than 35 in good health. Some clones in this sample may be carry-over from other donors' samples.

The genes are TRBV4-1 and TRBJ2-1; D remains ambiguous. The CDR3 spans 14 residues. The V and J ends lost 3 bases and 8 bases respectively, with 14 bases between them. CDR1 is MGHRA and CDR2 is YSYEKL in the germline V gene. Here the CDR3 reads CASSQIGFFDEQFF. DNA of the CDR3: TGCGCCAGCAGCCAGATTGGGTTTTTCGATGAGCAGTTCTTC.

As concerns this clone: Distinct nucleotide sequences in the sample also encode this CDR3. V and J are TRBV20-1 and TRBJ2-5; the D is unclear. With 6 bases removed from V and 5 bases from J, the gap between germline ends came to 10 bases. CDR3 length equals 11 residues. Germline V gives CDR1 DFQATT, CDR2 SNEGSKA (reference sequence). CDR3 coding DNA: TGCAGTGCCAGACTCGGGGAGACCCAGTACTTC. Translation: CSARLGETQYF.

V and J are TRBV28 and TRBJ1-5; no firm D call. Looked up from germline, CDR1 is MDHEN and CDR2 is SYDVKM. Between the trimmed V and J ends, which lost 8 bases and 4 bases, there was a span of 12 bases. The CDR3 contains 13 residues. The CDR3 reads CASYGHLNQPQHF. CDR3 nucleotide sequence: TGTGCCAGCTACGGTCACCTGAATCAGCCCCAGCATTTT.

CDR3 residues: CASSPRGLAVYNEQFF. The CDR3 DNA reads as TGTGCCAGCAGCCCGAGGGGACTAGCGGTATACAATGAGCAGTTCTTC. The chain recombines TRBV9 with TRBJ2-1; TRBD2 matches 11 bases. Trimming at V came to 4 bases and at J to 4 bases, leaving 7 bases not matched to a gene. CDR1 SGDLS and CDR2 YYNGEE come from the germline V gene. This CDR3 comprises 16 residues. The whole variable domain, filled in from reference TRBV9 and TRBJ2-1, reads DSGVTQTPKHLITATGQRVTLRCSPRSGDLSVYWYQQSLDQGLQFLIQYYNGEERAKGNILERFSAQQFPDLHSELNLSSLELGDSALYFCASSPRGLAVYNEQFFGPGTRLTVL.

This clone showed up just a few times. V is TRBV19 and J is TRBJ2-1; no definite D call. Looked up from germline, CDR1 is LNHDA and CDR2 is SQIVND (reference sequence). The CDR3 loop spans 12 amino acids. Trimming shortened V by 6 bases and J by 5 bases, and 8 bases separated the two germline ends. This chain's CDR3 is CASSKGHNEQFF. In DNA, the CDR3 is TGTGCCAGTAGCAAGGGCCACAATGAGCAGTTCTTC. Full variable domain (outside the CDR3, taken from reference TRBV19 and TRBJ2-1): DGGITQSPKYLFRKEGQNVTLSCEQNLNHDAMYWYRQDPGQGLRLIYYSQIVNDFQKGDIAEGYSVSREKKESFPLTVTSAQKNPTAFYLCASSKGHNEQFFGPGTRLTVL.

The V call is TRBV6-5, the J call TRBJ1-2; 7 bases agree with TRBD1. There are 13 residues in the CDR3. Trimming took 6 bases from V and 3 from J; bases not matched to a gene: 4. Germline values: CDR1 MNHEY, CDR2 SVGAGI. Here the CDR3 reads CASRPQGDYGYTF. For the CDR3, the DNA is TGTGCCAGCAGACCCCAGGGGGACTATGGCTACACCTTC.

The chain carries TRBV6-1 and TRBJ1-5; D not resolved. CDR1 MNHNS and CDR2 SASEGT come from the germline V gene. There are 13 residues in the CDR3. V lost 4 bases, J lost 3 bases, and 7 bases lay in between. The CDR3 loop is CASSGRINQPQHF. The CDR3, as DNA: TGTGCCAGCAGTGGACGGATCAATCAGCCCCAGCATTTT.

The V and J genes are TRBV14 and TRBJ1-1; D is ambiguous. The CDR3 loop spans 15 amino acids. Germline assignment: CDR1 SGHDN and CDR2 FVKESK. Between the trimmed V and J ends, which lost 4 bases and 2 bases, there was a span of 14 bases. CDR3 coding DNA: TGTGCCAGCAGCCCATGGGCCGGGATTAACACTGAAGCTTTCTTT. This codes for CASSPWAGINTEAFF.

The genes are TRBV30 and TRBJ2-7; possibly TRBD2 for D (5 bases). The CDR3 extends over 13 amino acids. Trimming left V 5 bases short and J 7 bases short, with 18 bases between. Germline V CDR1 and CDR2: GTSNPN, SVGIG (reference sequence). The CDR3 reads CAWGPREVREQYF. The CDR3 DNA sequence: TGTGCCTGGGGACCACGGGAAGTAAGGGAGCAGTACTTC.

With respect to this clone: The sample holds other DNA sequences that translate to the same CDR3. This chain connects TRBV9 to TRBJ1-2, with 9 positions matching TRBD1. Trimming at V came to 0 bases and at J to 2 bases, leaving 2 bases not matched to a gene. Germline V CDR1 and CDR2: SGDLS, YYNGEE. This CDR3 has 15 residues. CDR3 sequence: CASSVVGQGNYGYTF. DNA of the CDR3: TGTGCCAGCAGCGTAGTGGGACAGGGCAACTATGGCTACACCTTC. The variable domain in full, with the rest retrieved from reference TRBV9 and TRBJ1-2, is DSGVTQTPKHLITATGQRVTLRCSPRSGDLSVYWYQQSLDQGLQFLIQYYNGEERAKGNILERFSAQQFPDLHSELNLSSLELGDSALYFCASSVVGQGNYGYTFGSGTRLTVV.

The chain couples TRBV10-2 to TRBJ2-1; possible D gene TRBD2, 7 bases. Trimming took off 6 bases at V and 2 bases at J, with 14 bases between the two ends. The germline CDR1 and CDR2 sequences are WSHSY and SAAADI. The CDR3 spans 15 residues. In DNA form, the CDR3 reads TGCGCCAGCAGGATGTCGGGGGGCCCCTACAATGAGCAGTTCTTC. This translates into CASRMSGGPYNEQFF.

The J gene is TRBJ2-3, the V gene TRBV5-4; TRBD1 aligns across 9 bases. The germline V gene encodes CDR1 SGHNT and CDR2 YYREEE (reference sequence). This CDR3 has 14 residues. Germline trimming cut 4 bases from V and 3 bases from J; bases unmatched to any gene: 3. The CDR3 coding sequence is TGTGCCAGCAGCAAGGACAGGGGAACAGATACGCAGTATTTT. Amino acid sequence: CASSKDRGTDTQYF.

This clone was picked up one time. The V call is TRBV10-2, the J call TRBJ1-4; tentative D call: TRBD1 (5 bases). The V gene's germline CDR1 is WSHSY and CDR2 SAAADI. The CDR3 runs to 14 residues. The V end was cut by 7 bases, the J end by 3 bases, with 12 bases between. This CDR3 is CASNLGGPNEKLFF. Here the CDR3 DNA reads TGCGCCAGCAACCTGGGGGGACCTAATGAAAAACTGTTTTTT.